The 17 T cell receptor beta chains presented below share a single source sample, sequenced in a study of shared clonotypes between healthy human individuals. Sequenced by immunoSEQ multiplex PCR; TCRdb stores in-frame clones only, minus some. The sample shows a few million clones, more than 85% of them seen only once. The sequencing sample was made of naive CD4+ T cells from PBMCs. Subset: CD45RA+ positively selected. Receptor source: a man between 18 and 29 years old in good health. Some clones in this sample may be carry-over from other donors' samples.

The V gene is TRBV19, the J gene TRBJ2-7; D tentatively fits TRBD1 or TRBD2 (5 bases each). Trimming removed 3 bases at V and 2 bases at J, with 17 bases between. CDR3 length: 16 amino acids. Germline CDR1 is LNHDA and CDR2 is SQIVND (reference sequence). This CDR3 reads CASSIGYGTGTYEQYF. In DNA form, the CDR3 reads TGTGCCAGTAGTATCGGGTACGGGACGGGGACCTACGAGCAGTACTTC. Full variable domain (outside the CDR3, taken from reference TRBV19 and TRBJ2-7): DGGITQSPKYLFRKEGQNVTLSCEQNLNHDAMYWYRQDPGQGLRLIYYSQIVNDFQKGDIAEGYSVSREKKESFPLTVTSAQKNPTAFYLCASSIGYGTGTYEQYFGPGTRLTVT.

The chain joins TRBV7-8 to TRBJ2-1; no firm D call. Per germline, CDR1 SGHVS and CDR2 FQNEAQ. Trimming pared 1 base from V and 1 base from J, leaving 11 bases between. This CDR3 has 16 amino acids. The CDR3 DNA reads TGTGCCAGCAGCTTAGACGGGTATCCGTCCTACAATGAGCAGTTCTTC. Its protein product is CASSLDGYPSYNEQFF. The full variable domain, rest sourced from reference TRBV7-8 and TRBJ2-1, is GAGVSQSPRYKVAKRGQDVALRCDPISGHVSLFWYQQALGQGPEFLTYFQNEAQLDKSGLPSDRFFAERPEGSVSTLKIQRTQQEDSAVYLCASSLDGYPSYNEQFFGPGTRLTVL.

This clone was recorded only once. This sequence joins TRBV10-3 and TRBJ2-2; possibly TRBD1 or TRBD2 for D (6 bases each). In germline, CDR1 is ENHRY, CDR2 SYGVKD. The V and J ends lost 2 bases and 7 bases respectively, with 11 bases between them. CDR3 length: 14 residues. CDR3: CAISEVGGGGELFF. The CDR3 region has the DNA TGTGCCATCAGTGAGGTGGGGGGCGGCGGGGAGCTGTTTTTT.

In regard to this clone: The identical CDR3 is also encoded by other nucleotide sequences in the sample. The rearrangement links TRBV5-1 to TRBJ2-1; TRBD2 matches 15 bases. The CDR3 has 16 residues. Looked up from germline, CDR1 is SGHRS and CDR2 is YFSETQ. With 4 bases clipped from V and 7 bases from J, the junction kept 6 bases outside the gene matches. CDR3 sequence: CASSLGLAGGLNEQFF. The DNA for the CDR3 is TGCGCCAGCAGCCTAGGACTAGCGGGAGGGCTGAATGAGCAGTTCTTC.

The chain has TRBV5-1 and TRBJ2-3; possible D gene TRBD2, 6 bases. The CDR3 loop spans 14 amino acids. Trimming cost V 1 base and J 4 bases, with 10 bases left between them. Germline CDR1 reads SGHRS; CDR2 reads YFSETQ. CDR3 protein: CASSLWEAADTQYF. CDR3 nucleotides: TGCGCCAGCAGCTTGTGGGAGGCTGCAGATACGCAGTATTTT.

The rearrangement links TRBV4-3 to TRBJ1-1; 8 nucleotides match TRBD1. With 10 bases clipped from V and 0 bases from J, the junction kept 13 bases outside the gene matches. From germline, CDR1 is LGHNA and CDR2 YSLEER. The CDR3 spans 16 residues. The CDR3 region has the DNA TGCGCCAACCAACAGGGGGTATTTCTCATGAACACTGAAGCTTTCTTT. Protein: CANQQGVFLMNTEAFF.

The rearrangement uses TRBV5-1 and TRBJ2-5, with D unclear. The CDR3 is made up of 15 amino acids. Trimming took off 4 bases at V and 2 bases at J, with 15 bases between the two ends. Germline lookup yields CDR1 SGHRS and CDR2 YFSETQ. CDR3 nucleotide sequence: TGCGCCAGCAGCATGGAGTCCCCTGGGCAAGAGACCCAGTACTTC. Translation: CASSMESPGQETQYF.

A single count supports this clone. The V gene is TRBV5-1, the J gene TRBJ2-5, with 8 positions matching TRBD1. This CDR3 has 14 residues. In germline, CDR1 is SGHRS, CDR2 YFSETQ. After removal of 2 bases from V and 4 bases from J, the junction contained 4 bases not matched to a gene. CDR3 residues: CASSLQGDGETQYF. CDR3 in DNA: TGCGCCAGCAGCTTACAGGGGGACGGAGAGACCCAGTACTTC.

The chain recombines TRBV5-1 with TRBJ2-5; unclear D gene. CDR1 SGHRS and CDR2 YFSETQ come from the germline V gene. The CDR3 runs 13 residues. V shed 1 base and J shed 2 bases, with 6 bases lying between them. The CDR3 region is CASSLIAQETQYF. The CDR3 nucleotides are TGCGCCAGCAGCTTGATTGCACAAGAGACCCAGTACTTC.

Of note for this clone: Other DNA sequences in the sample encode the same CDR3. V gene TRBV5-4 combines with J gene TRBJ2-7, with D tentatively TRBD2 (6 bases). The length of the CDR3 is 15 residues. Germline loops: CDR1 SGHNT, CDR2 YYREEE (reference sequence). Trimming removed 1 base from V and 1 base from J, with 12 bases in between. CDR3 in amino acids: CASSLRAGTSYEQYF. The CDR3 DNA reads as TGTGCCAGCAGCTTGAGGGCAGGGACTTCCTACGAGCAGTACTTC.

V is TRBV2 and J is TRBJ2-7; no reliable D call. The CDR3 sequence is 12 residues long. Germline V CDR1 and CDR2: SNHLY, FYNNEI. Trimming pared 7 bases from V and 0 bases from J, leaving 7 bases between. The CDR3 nucleotides read TGTGCCAGCAAGGGATTCTCCTACGAGCAGTACTTC. This gives the protein CASKGFSYEQYF.

This clone has only a few counts. Distinct nucleotide sequences in the sample also encode this CDR3. The chain recombines TRBV9 with TRBJ1-1; TRBD1 agrees at 7 bases. CDR1 and CDR2 (germline): SGDLS, YYNGEE. With 3 bases clipped from V and 2 bases from J, the junction kept 4 bases outside the gene matches. The CDR3 is made up of 14 amino acids. In DNA form, the CDR3 reads TGTGCCAGCAGCGCTACAGGGGCTAACACTGAAGCTTTCTTT. This translates into CASSATGANTEAFF.

The V and J genes are TRBV29-1 and TRBJ2-7; TRBD1 matches at 8 bases. This CDR3 has 14 amino acids. Germline-derived CDR1 and CDR2 are SQVTM and ANQGSEA. V gave up 6 bases and J gave up 5 bases; unmatched junction bases: 12. The CDR3 spells CSVSPGQALNEQYF. The CDR3 nucleotides read TGCAGCGTATCCCCGGGACAGGCCCTTAACGAGCAGTACTTC.

The chain combines TRBV11-2 with TRBJ2-1, with TRBD2 identical over 10 bases. CDR3 size: 17 residues. CDR1 is SGHAT, CDR2 FQNNGV, per germline. V lost 3 bases and J lost 8; bases outside the gene matches: 13. Here the CDR3 reads CASSFSLTPSGSHEQFF. For the CDR3, the DNA is TGTGCCAGCAGCTTTTCTCTCACACCTAGCGGGAGCCATGAGCAGTTCTTC.

This chain links TRBV21-1 with TRBJ2-7; the table assigns TRBD1, which was not confirmed against the DNA. TRBV21-1 represents a pseudogene. This CDR3 region has 15 residues. CDR3 nucleotide sequence: TGTGCCAGCAGCCCCGGCCGGACAGAAGAGTACGAGCAGTACTTC. This translates into CASSPGRTEEYEQYF.

V and J are TRBV7-9 and TRBJ2-3, with D unclear. Trimming removed 1 base from V and 0 bases from J, with 8 bases in between. The CDR3 covers 15 residues. The germline gives CDR1 SEHNR, CDR2 FQNEAQ (reference sequence). The CDR3 DNA sequence: TGTGCCAGCAGCTTAGGATGGGAAAGCACAGATACGCAGTATTTT. It encodes CASSLGWESTDTQYF.

The rearrangement uses TRBV7-9 and TRBJ2-1, with 13 bases fitting TRBD2. CDR1 and CDR2 from the germline V gene are SEHNR and FQNEAQ (reference sequence). The CDR3 has 15 residues. The ends lost 3 bases at V and 7 bases at J; junction bases unmatched: 3. The CDR3, as DNA: TGTGCCAGCAGCTTGGGACTAGCGGGAATAAATGAGCAGTTCTTC. Translation: CASSLGLAGINEQFF.